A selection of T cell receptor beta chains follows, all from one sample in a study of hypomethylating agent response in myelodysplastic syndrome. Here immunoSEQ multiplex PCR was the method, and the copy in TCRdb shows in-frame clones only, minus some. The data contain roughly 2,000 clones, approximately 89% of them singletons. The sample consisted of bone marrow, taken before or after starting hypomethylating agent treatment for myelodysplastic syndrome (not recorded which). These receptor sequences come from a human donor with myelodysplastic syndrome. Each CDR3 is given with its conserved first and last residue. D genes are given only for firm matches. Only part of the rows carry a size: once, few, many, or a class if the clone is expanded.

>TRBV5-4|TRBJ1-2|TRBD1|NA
CASSSGQQYGYTF
TGTGCCAGCAGCTCGGGACAGCAGTATGGCTACACCTTC
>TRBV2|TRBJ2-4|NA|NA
CASSDGSGDKNIQYF
TGTGCCAGCAGTGATGGGTCAGGGGACAAAAACATTCAGTACTTC
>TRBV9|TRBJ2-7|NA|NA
CASSVDDGPYEQYF
TGTGCCAGCAGCGTAGATGACGGACCCTACGAGCAGTACTTC
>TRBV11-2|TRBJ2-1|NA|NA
CASSRGLGRNEQFF
TGTGCCAGCAGCCGGGGGTTAGGGAGAAATGAGCAGTTCTTC
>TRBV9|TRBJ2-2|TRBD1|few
CASSVGGGGTGELFF
TGTGCCAGCAGCGTAGGAGGGGGCGGCACCGGGGAGCTGTTTTTT
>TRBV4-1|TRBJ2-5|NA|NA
CASSLFGGQETQYF
TGCGCCAGCAGCCTCTTCGGGGGACAAGAGACCCAGTACTTC
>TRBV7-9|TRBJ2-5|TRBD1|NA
CAINRGYQETQYF
TGTGCCATAAACAGGGGTTACCAAGAGACCCAGTACTTC
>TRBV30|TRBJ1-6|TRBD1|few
CAWTGQGAHNSPLHF
TGTGCCTGGACGGGACAGGGGGCACATAATTCACCCCTCCACTTT
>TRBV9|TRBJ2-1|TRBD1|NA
CASNGTGADFFTDEQFF
TGTGCCAGCAACGGGACAGGGGCGGATTTTTTTACGGATGAGCAGTTCTTC
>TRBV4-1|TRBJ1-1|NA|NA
CASSRQNTEAFF
TGCGCCAGCAGCCGGCAGAACACTGAAGCTTTCTTT
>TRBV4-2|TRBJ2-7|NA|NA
CASSLDPVGQSYEQYF
TGTGCCAGCAGCCTAGATCCCGTCGGGCAGAGCTACGAGCAGTACTTC
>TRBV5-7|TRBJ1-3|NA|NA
CASSLRTDSGNTIYF
TGTGCCAGCAGCTTACGGACAGATTCTGGAAACACCATATATTTT
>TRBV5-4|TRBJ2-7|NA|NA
CASSLRGGSYEQYF
TGTGCCAGCAGCTTGAGGGGGGGCTCCTACGAGCAGTACTTC
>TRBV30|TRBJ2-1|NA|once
CAWSATLAQEQFF
TGTGCCTGGAGTGCCACCCTAGCTCAGGAGCAGTTCTTC
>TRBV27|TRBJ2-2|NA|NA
CASRFRNTGELFF
TGTGCCAGCCGCTTCAGGAACACCGGGGAGCTGTTTTTT
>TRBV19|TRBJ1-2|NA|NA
CASSTTAGPGYGYTF
TGTGCCAGTTCAACGACAGCCGGGCCAGGCTATGGCTACACCTTC
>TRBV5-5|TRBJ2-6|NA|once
CASSFRFGGSAAGANVLTF
TGTGCCAGCAGCTTTCGCTTTGGAGGTTCCGCGGCTGGGGCCAACGTCCTGACTTTC
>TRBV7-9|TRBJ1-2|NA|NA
CASSSQTSGDGYTF
TGTGCCAGCAGCTCCCAGACGTCGGGGGATGGCTACACCTTC
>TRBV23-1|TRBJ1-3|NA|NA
CASSLQSSGNTIYF
TGCGCCAGCAGTCTACAGAGCTCTGGAAACACCATATATTTT
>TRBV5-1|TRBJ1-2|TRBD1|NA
CASSLGQAFHGYTF
TGCGCCAGCAGCCTGGGACAGGCCTTTCATGGCTACACCTTC
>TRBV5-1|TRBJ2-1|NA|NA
CASSPTSGHNEQFF
TGCGCCAGCAGCCCGACCTCAGGCCACAATGAGCAGTTCTTC
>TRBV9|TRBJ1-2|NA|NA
CASGRLYGYTF
TGTGCCAGTGGACGGCTCTATGGCTACACCTTC
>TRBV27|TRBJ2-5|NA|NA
CASRRLLTETQYF
TGTGCCAGCAGACGACTGCTAACCGAGACCCAGTACTTC
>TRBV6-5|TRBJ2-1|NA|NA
CASSSQRQTRQFF
TGTGCCAGCAGTTCCCAACGACAAACTAGGCAGTTCTTC
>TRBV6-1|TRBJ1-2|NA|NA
CASSEGPGIYGYTF
TGTGCCAGCAGTGAGGGGCCTGGTATCTATGGCTACACCTTC
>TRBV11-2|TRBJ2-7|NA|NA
CASSSLEEQYF
TGTGCCAGCAGCTCTCTGGAAGAGCAGTACTTC
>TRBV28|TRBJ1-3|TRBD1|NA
CASSYQGASGNTIYF
TGTGCCAGCAGTTATCAGGGGGCGTCAGGAAACACCATATATTTT
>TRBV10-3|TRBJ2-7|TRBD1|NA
CAITPGVSRQGNEQYF
TGTGCCATCACCCCGGGGGTATCCAGACAGGGGAACGAGCAGTACTTC
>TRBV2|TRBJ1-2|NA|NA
CASSEEEGVYTF
TGTGCCAGCAGTGAGGAAGAGGGCGTCTACACCTTC
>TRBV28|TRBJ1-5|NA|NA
CASSLPSRDQPQHF
TGTGCCAGCAGTTTACCATCCCGGGATCAGCCCCAGCATTTT
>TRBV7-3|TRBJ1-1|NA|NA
CASSLTRGPNTEAFF
TGTGCCAGCAGCTTAACTCGGGGCCCAAACACTGAAGCTTTCTTT
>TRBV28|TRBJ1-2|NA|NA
CASSLGDNYGYTF
TGTGCCAGCAGTTTGGGAGACAACTATGGCTACACCTTC
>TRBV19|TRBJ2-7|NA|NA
CASSIEEGSEQYF
TGTGCCAGTAGTATAGAAGAGGGATCCGAGCAGTACTTC
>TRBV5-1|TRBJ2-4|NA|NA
CASNRRKVLAKNIQYF
TGCGCCAGCAACCGAAGGAAGGTATTAGCCAAAAACATTCAGTACTTC
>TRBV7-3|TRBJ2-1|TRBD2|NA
CASSSRTSGRDNEQFF
TGTGCCAGCAGCTCCCGGACTAGCGGGCGAGACAATGAGCAGTTCTTC
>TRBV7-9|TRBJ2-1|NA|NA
CASSPGLYSYNEQFF
TGTGCCAGCAGCCCGGGACTGTACTCCTACAATGAGCAGTTCTTC
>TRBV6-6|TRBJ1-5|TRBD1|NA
CASSYRGQESNQPQHF
TGTGCCAGCAGTTATCGGGGACAGGAAAGCAATCAGCCCCAGCATTTT
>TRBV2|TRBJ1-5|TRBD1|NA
CASTLTGGHRNQPQHF
TGTGCCAGCACTCTGACAGGGGGTCATCGCAATCAGCCCCAGCATTTT
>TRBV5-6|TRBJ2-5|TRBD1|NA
CASSLRQGAGETQYF
TGTGCCAGCAGCTTACGACAGGGGGCGGGGGAGACCCAGTACTTC
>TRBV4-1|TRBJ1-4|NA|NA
CASSLTTTNEKLFF
TGCGCCAGCAGCCTCACTACAACAAATGAAAAACTGTTTTTT
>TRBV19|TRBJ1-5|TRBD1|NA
CASSIGRGLGNQPQHF
TGTGCCAGTAGTATTGGGAGGGGGCTGGGCAATCAGCCCCAGCATTTT
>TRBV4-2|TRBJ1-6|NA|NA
CASSPGEEASSYNSPLHF
TGTGCCAGCAGCCCTGGGGAAGAGGCAAGCTCCTATAATTCACCCCTCCACTTT
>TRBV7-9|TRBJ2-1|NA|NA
CASSSPFLRHRGTNEQFF
TGTGCCAGCAGCTCGCCGTTCTTGCGGCACCGGGGGACCAATGAGCAGTTCTTC
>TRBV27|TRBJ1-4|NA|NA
CASRRSKEKLFF
TGTGCCTCGAGACGCTCGAAAGAAAAACTGTTTTTT
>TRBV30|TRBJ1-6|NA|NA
CAWSVLWGINSPLHF
TGTGCCTGGAGTGTATTATGGGGGATTAATTCACCCCTCCACTTT
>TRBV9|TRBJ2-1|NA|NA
CASSGAPSSYNEQFF
TGTGCCAGCAGCGGAGCCCCGAGCTCCTACAATGAGCAGTTCTTC
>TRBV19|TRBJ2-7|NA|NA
CASSIDHRSEDEQYF
TGTGCCAGTAGTATAGATCACAGGTCCGAGGACGAGCAGTACTTC
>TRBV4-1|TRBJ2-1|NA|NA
CASSQDPGKELSRGVNEQFF
TGCGCCAGCAGCCAAGACCCTGGTAAGGAGTTATCCAGGGGGGTCAATGAGCAGTTCTTC
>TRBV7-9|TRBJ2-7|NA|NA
CASSPLGLSYEQYF
TGTGCCAGCAGCCCCCTGGGGCTCTCCTACGAGCAGTACTTC
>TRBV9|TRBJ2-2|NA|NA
CASSVGGIGELFF
TGTGCCAGCAGCGTCGGCGGGATCGGGGAGCTGTTTTTT
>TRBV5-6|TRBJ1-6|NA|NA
CASSFSQGNSPLHF
TGTGCCAGCAGCTTTTCCCAGGGTAATTCACCCCTCCACTTT
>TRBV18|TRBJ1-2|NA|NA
CASSPRAGVTNYGYTF
TGTGCCAGCTCACCACGGGCAGGAGTTACTAACTATGGCTACACCTTC